What follows describes a single TCR beta chain. As a fraction of the sample, this clonotype is medium-sized (0.01 to 0.1%). The clone's antigen remains unknown. Base quality data are lacking; no much larger clone is found one base away. These data come from a study of spatial heterogeneity in lung cancer (dated by TCRdb to the late 2010s). With respect to the entire study: More beta-chain than alpha-chain transcripts were consistently detected, likely reflecting higher beta-chain transcript abundance. In tumor regions, TCR transcript counts showed a strong correlation with a T cell transcriptional module score from matched bulk RNA-seq. In the raw uncorrected reads, each unique combination of TCR and UMI appeared on average more than ten times. The study linked features of the TCR repertoire to counts of nonsynonymous mutations, which were determined by whole-exome sequencing of tumor tissue. Both alpha and beta chains were TCR-sequenced in around 220 tumor regions, around 64 matched nontumor lung samples and roughly 50 PBMC samples obtained at surgery. In non-small cell lung cancer, the study quantitatively compared TCR alpha and beta repertoires across several tumor regions, matched nontumor lung, and blood.

Overall results and qualifications from the work: The count of ubiquitous expanded TCRs correlated with the count of ubiquitous nonsynonymous mutations, and the count of regional expanded TCRs correlated with the count of regional nonsynonymous mutations. The tumor nonsynonymous mutation count correlated with the number of expanded intratumoral alpha and beta TCRs. Confirming at a functional level the hypothesis that regional TCRs recognize regional mutations was considered to require additional single-cell paired TCR alpha and beta sequencing. TCR-seq was estimated to cover only 6% to 7% of tumor T cells for alpha chains and around 13% for beta chains.

The protocol used for the library was 5' RACE. The instrument was a NextSeq 500. To allow correction of PCR and sequencing errors, the TCR library protocol tagged every TCR cDNA molecule with a unique molecular identifier. Under the source paper's analysis protocol: TCR identification, UMI-based error correction and CDR3 extraction were all carried out with Decombinator tools. Expanded TCRs were defined as those above a frequency of 2 per 1,000, corresponding to the top 1% of the tumor frequency distribution. Expanded tumor TCRs statistically deemed absent (corrected P<0.05) from at least one tumor region were classed as regional, and all other expanded tumor TCRs were classed as ubiquitous. Renyi diversity was calculated using the R vegan package after each repertoire was subsampled 100 times to 5,000 TCRs. CDR3 similarity networks were constructed using string-kernel similarity of amino acid triplets, with links drawn between CDR3s whose pairwise similarity was above 0.82. Through fastp at Q25 and MiXCR, TCRdb rebuilt clones from the public reads, retaining in-frame beta chains. Records with the same CDR3 protein are collapsed into one entry carrying the most frequent genes and DNA. These V and J calls are TCRdb output, not the study's own analysis. The sample table contains 1,500 to 2,000 distinct CDR3 sequences; only one count was recorded for approximately 4.2% of them. The ten largest clonotypes hold over 25% of the sample.

CDR1 SGHVS and CDR2 FQNEAQ were looked up in the germline V gene. Trimming leaves V shorter by 6 bases and J shorter by 0 bases, with the junction holding 7 bases beyond the gene matches. The CDR3 numbers 15 residues from cysteine through phenylalanine. Of all the DNA, just the CDR3 is kept, 45 bases in frame from base 1. The time point tag for this specimen amounts to: sample taken at primary tumor resection. Samples were obtained from 72 patients with early-stage, untreated non-small cell lung cancer from the lung TRACERx cohort. Without any cell sorting, TCR sequencing was performed on whole RNA extracted either from tumor and nontumor lung tissue or from cryopreserved PBMC samples. Patients were selected for TCR sequencing only if sufficient RNA was available from at least two tumor regions. Before being selected, tumor and adjacent nontumor lung specimens were reviewed by a lung pathologist.

Recombination linked TRBV7-8 to TRBJ2-7; 8 nucleotides in the junction match TRBD2. The TCR originated in a male donor with early-stage non-small cell lung cancer. This material consisted of lung tumor tissue, taken at surgery. The DNA sequence reads TGTGCCAGCAGGTTAAGCGGGAGTATCTCCTACGAGCAGTACTTC. This is translated as CASRLSGSISYEQYF. With the rest looked up from the reference TRBV7-8 and TRBJ2-7 genes rather than sequenced, the full variable domain is GAGVSQSPRYKVAKRGQDVALRCDPISGHVSLFWYQQALGQGPEFLTYFQNEAQLDKSGLPSDRFFAERPEGSVSTLKIQRTQQEDSAVYLCASRLSGSISYEQYFGPGTRLTVT.